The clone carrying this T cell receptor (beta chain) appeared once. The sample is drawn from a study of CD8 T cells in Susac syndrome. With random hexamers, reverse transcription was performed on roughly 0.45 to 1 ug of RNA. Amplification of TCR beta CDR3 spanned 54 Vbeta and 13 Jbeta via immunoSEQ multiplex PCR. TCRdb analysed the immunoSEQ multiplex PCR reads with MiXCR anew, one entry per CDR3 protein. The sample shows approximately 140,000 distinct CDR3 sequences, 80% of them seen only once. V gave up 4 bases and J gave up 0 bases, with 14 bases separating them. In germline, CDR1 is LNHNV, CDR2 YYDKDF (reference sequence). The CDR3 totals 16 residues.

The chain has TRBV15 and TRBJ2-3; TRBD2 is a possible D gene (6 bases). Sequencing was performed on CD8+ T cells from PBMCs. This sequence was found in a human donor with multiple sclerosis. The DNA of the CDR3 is TGTGCCACCAGCAAGGGGACTGGCTATAGCACAGATACGCAGTATTTT. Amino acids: CATSKGTGYSTDTQYF.